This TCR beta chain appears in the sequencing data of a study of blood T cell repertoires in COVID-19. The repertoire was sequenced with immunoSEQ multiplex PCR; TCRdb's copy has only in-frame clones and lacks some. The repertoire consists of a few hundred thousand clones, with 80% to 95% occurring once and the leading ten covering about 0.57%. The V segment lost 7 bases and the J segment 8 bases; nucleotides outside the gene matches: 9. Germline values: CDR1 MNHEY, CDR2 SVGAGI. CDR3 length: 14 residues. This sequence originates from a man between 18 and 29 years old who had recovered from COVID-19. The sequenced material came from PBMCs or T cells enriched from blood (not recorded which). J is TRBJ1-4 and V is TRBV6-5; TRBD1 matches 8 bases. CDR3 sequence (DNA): TGTGCCAGCACCCCCGAGACAGGGGACGAAAAACTGTTTTTT. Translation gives CASTPETGDEKLFF.